The clone carrying this T cell receptor beta chain was detected many times. This specimen comes from a study of early T cells in non-severe SARS-CoV-2 infection. Individually, cDNA molecules had unique molecular identifiers attached to them. TCRdb independently ran MiXCR on the 5' RACE reads; one entry per CDR3 protein. The table lists 45,000 to 65,000 distinct CDR3 sequences, around a tenth of them singletons. J gave up 5 bases and V 5 bases, and 8 bases lay outside the gene matches. This CDR3 contains 14 residues. Germline-derived CDR1 and CDR2 are SEHNR and FQNEAQ (reference sequence). Sequenced sample: whole blood. This chain uses TRBV7-9 with TRBJ2-7, with 8 positions matching TRBD2. This TCR was sampled from an adult who was a healthcare worker with PCR-confirmed SARS-CoV-2 infection or an uninfected control (not recorded which). The CDR3 is CASSLSGGSDEQYF. CDR3 nucleotides: TGTGCCAGCAGCCTAAGCGGGGGTAGCGACGAGCAGTACTTC. The whole variable domain, remainder taken from reference TRBV7-9 and TRBJ2-7, is DTGVSQNPRHKITKRGQNVTFRCDPISEHNRLYWYRQTLGQGPEFLTYFQNEAQLEKSRLLSDRFSAERPKGSFSTLEIQRTEQGDSAMYLCASSLSGGSDEQYFGPGTRLTVT.